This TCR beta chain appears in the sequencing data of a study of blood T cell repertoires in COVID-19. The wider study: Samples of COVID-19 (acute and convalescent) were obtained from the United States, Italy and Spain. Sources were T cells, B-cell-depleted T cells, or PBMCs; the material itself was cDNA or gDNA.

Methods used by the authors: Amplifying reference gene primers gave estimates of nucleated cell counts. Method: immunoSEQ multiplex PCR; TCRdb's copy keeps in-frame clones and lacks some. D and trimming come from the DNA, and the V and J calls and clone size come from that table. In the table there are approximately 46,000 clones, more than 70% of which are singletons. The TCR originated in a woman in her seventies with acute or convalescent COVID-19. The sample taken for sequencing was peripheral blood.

CDR3 in amino acids: CSATPGHSYEQYF. CDR3 coding DNA: TGCAGCGCGACTCCGGGACACTCCTACGAGCAGTACTTC. The J gene is TRBJ2-7, the V gene TRBV29-1; TRBD1 might be the D (6 bases). The V gene's germline CDR1 is SQVTM and CDR2 ANQGSEA. V was cut by 7 bases and J by 0 bases, with 13 bases left in between. This CDR3 region has 13 residues.